The count of the clone carrying this TCR beta chain is one. Its cognate antigen is unknown. It was with 60 Vbeta and 13 Jbeta primers that the PCR ran. Data came from immunoSEQ multiplex PCR; TCRdb stores just in-frame clones and leaves some out. The table lists 110,000 or so clones, approximately 77% of them singletons. The donors comprised healthy bone marrow donors. This entry is derived from a study of cytomegalovirus exposure and HLA in healthy donors. The study, taken as a whole, reports: A later analysis appeared to link common viral pathogens to several of the most significant clusters.

V lost 0 bases, J lost 5 bases, and 10 bases lay in between. The CDR3 spans 14 residues. CDR1 is SGHAT and CDR2 is FQNNGV in the germline V gene. The TCR originated in a man over 45 in good health and CMV-seropositive. The chain links TRBV11-2 to TRBJ2-5; D is possibly TRBD2 (5 bases). The sequenced material came from PBMCs. The CDR3 region is CASSLEIRGETQYF. The CDR3 DNA reads as TGTGCCAGCAGCTTAGAAATTAGAGGGGAGACCCAGTACTTC.